These T cell receptor beta chains were read from a single sample in a study of cytomegalovirus exposure and HLA in healthy donors. Profiled with immunoSEQ multiplex PCR; TCRdb holds only in-frame clones, not every one. The repertoire holds 160,000 or so clones, with approximately 82% as singletons. Material: PBMCs. These TCRs come from a male donor in good health and CMV-seropositive. Both conserved end residues are part of each CDR3. The D gene is left open where the match is weak. Clone size, where shown, is once, few, many, or a class for clones that have expanded.

J: TRBJ1-5
V: TRBV19
size: -
D: TRBD1
length: 15
DNA: TGTGCCAGTAGTATAGATGGGCAGGGGGCTTGGCCCCAGCATTTT
CDR3: CASSIDGQGAWPQHF

J: TRBJ2-1
V: TRBV30
size: once
D: TRBD2
length: 14
DNA: TGTGCCTGGAGGCGTAGCGGGTTTTACAATGAGCAGTTCTTC
CDR3: CAWRRSGFYNEQFF

J: TRBJ2-3
V: TRBV12-2
size: -
D: -
length: 16
DNA: TGTGCAAGCCCCGCTAGCCTAGCGCACGACACAGATACGCAGTATTTT
CDR3: CASPASLAHDTDTQYF

J: TRBJ2-1
V: TRBV7-7
size: few
D: TRBD2
length: 15
DNA: TGTGCCAGCAGCTCCACTAGCGGGAGACTGAATGAGCAGTTCTTC
CDR3: CASSSTSGRLNEQFF

J: TRBJ2-7
V: TRBV6-5
size: once
D: TRBD1
length: 15
DNA: TGTGCCAGCATTACAGGGGGCAGCAGAGGGTACGAGCAGTACTTC
CDR3: CASITGGSRGYEQYF

J: TRBJ2-5
V: TRBV7-9
size: few
D: -
length: 13
DNA: TGTGCCACTCCGGGAGACAGCGGAGAGACCCAGTACTTC
CDR3: CATPGDSGETQYF

J: TRBJ2-1
V: TRBV5-6
size: once
D: TRBD2
length: 12
DNA: TGTGCCAGCAGCCCGAGGGACTACAGCGCGTTCTTC
CDR3: CASSPRDYSAFF

J: TRBJ1-6
V: TRBV4-3
size: -
D: -
length: 14
DNA: TGCGCCAGCAGCCAACGGGGGGCGAATTCACCCCTCCACTTT
CDR3: CASSQRGANSPLHF

J: TRBJ2-7
V: TRBV7-2
size: -
D: -
length: 13
DNA: TGTGCCAGCAGCTTAGCGGCAGCCTACGAGCAGTACTTC
CDR3: CASSLAAAYEQYF

J: TRBJ1-1
V: TRBV29-1
size: -
D: -
length: 12
DNA: TGCAGCGCAGACACAGGTTATGGTGAAGCTTTCTTT
CDR3: CSADTGYGEAFF

J: TRBJ2-1
V: TRBV5-1
size: -
D: TRBD1
length: 15
DNA: TGCGCCAGCAGCCCCGACAGGGCAGTGAACAATGAGCAGTTCTTC
CDR3: CASSPDRAVNNEQFF

J: TRBJ2-6
V: TRBV5-4
size: -
D: -
length: 15
DNA: TGTGCCAGCAGCTTAGGCACAGCTGGGGCCAACGTCCTGACTTTC
CDR3: CASSLGTAGANVLTF

J: TRBJ1-1
V: TRBV11-2
size: -
D: TRBD1
length: 15
DNA: TGTGCCAGCCGCCAATTTCGGGGGCAGGGGGCAGAAGCTTTCTTT
CDR3: CASRQFRGQGAEAFF

J: TRBJ1-1
V: TRBV18
size: -
D: -
length: 15
DNA: TGTGCCAGCTCACTCTACACAGTAAGGGGCACTGAAGCTTTCTTT
CDR3: CASSLYTVRGTEAFF

J: TRBJ1-1
V: TRBV5-1
size: -
D: TRBD1
length: 15
DNA: TGCGCCAGCAGCTTGGTTCAGGGGGCGAACACTGAAGCTTTCTTT
CDR3: CASSLVQGANTEAFF

J: TRBJ1-1
V: TRBV7-6
size: -
D: TRBD1
length: 16
DNA: TGTGCCAGCAGCTTAGAAACCCAGGGGGCAGGCACTGAAGCTTTCTTT
CDR3: CASSLETQGAGTEAFF

J: TRBJ2-7
V: TRBV5-1
size: once
D: TRBD1
length: 15
DNA: TGCGCCAGCAGCTTTATCGGACAGGGGGCTGGAGAGCAGTACTTC
CDR3: CASSFIGQGAGEQYF

J: TRBJ2-4
V: TRBV19
size: few
D: -
length: 13
DNA: TGTGCCACCTCAACGACAGTGACAAACATTCAGTACTTC
CDR3: CATSTTVTNIQYF

J: TRBJ1-5
V: TRBV2
size: -
D: -
length: 14
DNA: TGTGCCAGCAGTGAAGCTAAGGCGGGGCAGCCCCAGCATTTT
CDR3: CASSEAKAGQPQHF

J: TRBJ1-2
V: TRBV27
size: once
D: TRBD1
length: 15
DNA: TGTGCCAGCAGTTTATCTCTAAGGGGGCTCAATGGCTACACCTTC
CDR3: CASSLSLRGLNGYTF

J: TRBJ1-5
V: TRBV5-6
size: -
D: -
length: 15
DNA: TGTGCCAGCAGCTTACGGGGGGTGGGCAATCAGCCCCAGCATTTT
CDR3: CASSLRGVGNQPQHF

J: TRBJ2-5
V: TRBV11-3
size: -
D: -
length: 15
DNA: TGTGCCAGCAGCTTAGATCCCCGGGAGTCGGAGACCCAGTACTTC
CDR3: CASSLDPRESETQYF

J: TRBJ1-4
V: TRBV5-1
size: -
D: -
length: 16
DNA: TGCGCCAGCAGCTCGGGAGCCACAAGCACTAATGAAAAACTGTTTTTT
CDR3: CASSSGATSTNEKLFF

J: TRBJ2-6
V: TRBV11-3
size: -
D: TRBD1
length: 16
DNA: TGTGCCAGCAGCCCTCGACAGGGCTCTGGGGTCAACGTCCTGACTTTC
CDR3: CASSPRQGSGVNVLTF

J: TRBJ2-7
V: TRBV6-5
size: few
D: TRBD1
length: 13
DNA: TGTGCCAGCAGTTCGGACAGGCAATACGAGCAGTACTTC
CDR3: CASSSDRQYEQYF

J: TRBJ2-1
V: TRBV4-1
size: -
D: TRBD2
length: 19
DNA: TGCGCCAGCAGCCTCCTTTTCCAAGCGGGAGGGTCGGCCTACAATGAGCAGTTCTTC
CDR3: CASSLLFQAGGSAYNEQFF